This T cell receptor beta chain was profiled in a study of CD8 T cells in Susac syndrome. This clonotype came up once. CDR1 and CDR2 (germline): ENHRY, SYGVKD. V dropped 6 bases and J dropped 6 bases, with 15 bases sitting between them. The CDR3 length is 13 residues. High-throughput TCR beta sequencing covered peripheral CD8+ and CD4+ T cells. It was with random hexamers that 0.5 to 1 ug RNA was reverse transcribed. With immunoSEQ multiplex PCR, TCR beta CDR3 was amplified across 54 Vbeta and 13 Jbeta. TCRdb processed the immunoSEQ multiplex PCR reads anew with MiXCR; each CDR3 protein has one entry. This repertoire shows about 130,000 distinct CDR3 sequences, 85% to 95% found once; its top ten account for about 0.18%.

The specimen sequenced was CD8+ T cells from PBMCs. This TCR was recovered from a human donor with Susac syndrome. The rearrangement joins TRBV10-3 to TRBJ2-7; either TRBD1 or TRBD2 may supply D (5 bases each). CDR3 in amino acids: CAISPGTVVEQYF. The CDR3 DNA is TGTGCCATCAGCCCCGGGACGGTGGTCGAGCAGTACTTC.